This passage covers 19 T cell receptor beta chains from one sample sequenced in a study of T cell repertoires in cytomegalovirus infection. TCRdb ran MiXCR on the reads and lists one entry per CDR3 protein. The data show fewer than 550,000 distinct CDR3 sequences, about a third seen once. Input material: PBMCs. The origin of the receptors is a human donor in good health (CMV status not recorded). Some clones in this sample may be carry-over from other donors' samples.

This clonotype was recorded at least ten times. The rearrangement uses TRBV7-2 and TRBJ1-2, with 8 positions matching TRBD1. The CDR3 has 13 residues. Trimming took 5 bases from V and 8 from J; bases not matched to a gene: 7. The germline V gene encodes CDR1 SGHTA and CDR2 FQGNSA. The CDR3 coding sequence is TGTGCCAGCAGCATGGACAGGGATATAGGCTACACCTTC. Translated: CASSMDRDIGYTF.

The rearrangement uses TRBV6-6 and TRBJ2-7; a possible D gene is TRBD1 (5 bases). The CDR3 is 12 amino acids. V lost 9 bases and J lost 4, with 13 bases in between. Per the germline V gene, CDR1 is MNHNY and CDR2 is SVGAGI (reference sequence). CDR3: CARRRQGYEQYF. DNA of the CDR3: TGTGCCAGGCGCCGGCAGGGTTACGAGCAGTACTTC.

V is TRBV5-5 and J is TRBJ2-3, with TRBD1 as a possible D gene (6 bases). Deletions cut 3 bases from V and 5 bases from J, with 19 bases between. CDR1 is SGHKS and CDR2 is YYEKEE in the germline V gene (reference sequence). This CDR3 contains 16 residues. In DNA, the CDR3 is TGTGCCAGCAGCTCCGCTAGTGGAAGAGGGGGAGATACGCAGTATTTT. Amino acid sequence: CASSSASGRGGDTQYF.

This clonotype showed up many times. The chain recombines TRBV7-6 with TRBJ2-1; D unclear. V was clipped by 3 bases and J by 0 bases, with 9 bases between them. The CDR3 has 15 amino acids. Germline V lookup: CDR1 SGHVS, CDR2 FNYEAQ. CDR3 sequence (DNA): TGTGCCAGCAGCTTTGGGGATAGCTCCTACAATGAGCAGTTCTTC. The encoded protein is CASSFGDSSYNEQFF.

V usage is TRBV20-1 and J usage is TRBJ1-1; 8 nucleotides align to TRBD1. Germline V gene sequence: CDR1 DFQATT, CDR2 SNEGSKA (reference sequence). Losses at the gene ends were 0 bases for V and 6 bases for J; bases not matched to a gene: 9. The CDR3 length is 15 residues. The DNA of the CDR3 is TGCAGTGCTAGAGACCCCGGACAGGGAAGGCCTGAAGCTTTCTTT. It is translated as CSARDPGQGRPEAFF.

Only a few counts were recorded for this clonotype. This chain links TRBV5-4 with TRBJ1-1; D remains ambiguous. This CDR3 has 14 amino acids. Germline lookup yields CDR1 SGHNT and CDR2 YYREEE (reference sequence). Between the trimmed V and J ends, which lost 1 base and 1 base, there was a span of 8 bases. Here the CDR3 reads CASSLKRQNTEAFF. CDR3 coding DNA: TGTGCCAGCAGCTTGAAACGGCAGAACACTGAAGCTTTCTTT.

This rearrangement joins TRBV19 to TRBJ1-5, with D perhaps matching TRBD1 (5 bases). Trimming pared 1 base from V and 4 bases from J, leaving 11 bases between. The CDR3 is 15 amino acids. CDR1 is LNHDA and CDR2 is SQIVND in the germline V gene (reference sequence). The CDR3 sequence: CASSIARQGNQPQHF. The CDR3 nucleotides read TGTGCCAGTAGTATAGCTCGGCAGGGTAATCAGCCCCAGCATTTT. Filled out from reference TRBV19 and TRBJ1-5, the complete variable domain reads DGGITQSPKYLFRKEGQNVTLSCEQNLNHDAMYWYRQDPGQGLRLIYYSQIVNDFQKGDIAEGYSVSREKKESFPLTVTSAQKNPTAFYLCASSIARQGNQPQHFGDGTRLSIL.

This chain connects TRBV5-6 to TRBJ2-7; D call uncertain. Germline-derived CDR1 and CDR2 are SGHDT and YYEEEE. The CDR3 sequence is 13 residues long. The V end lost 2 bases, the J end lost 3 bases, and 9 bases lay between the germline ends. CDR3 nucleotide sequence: TGTGCCAGCAGCTTACCGGCCTTCTACGAGCAGTACTTC. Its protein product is CASSLPAFYEQYF.

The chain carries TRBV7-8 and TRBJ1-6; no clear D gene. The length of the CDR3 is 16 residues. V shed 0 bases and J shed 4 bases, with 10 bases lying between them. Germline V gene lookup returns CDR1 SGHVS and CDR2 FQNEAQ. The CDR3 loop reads CASSLALRPYNSPLHF. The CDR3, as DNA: TGTGCCAGCAGCTTAGCCCTCAGGCCTTATAATTCACCCCTCCACTTT.

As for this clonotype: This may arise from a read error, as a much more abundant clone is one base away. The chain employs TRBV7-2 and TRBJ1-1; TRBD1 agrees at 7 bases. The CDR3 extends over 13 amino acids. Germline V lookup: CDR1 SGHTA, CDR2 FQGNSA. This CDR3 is CDSSRGGGTEAFF. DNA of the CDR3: TGTGACAGCAGCCGAGGGGGCGGCACTGAAGCTTTCTTT.

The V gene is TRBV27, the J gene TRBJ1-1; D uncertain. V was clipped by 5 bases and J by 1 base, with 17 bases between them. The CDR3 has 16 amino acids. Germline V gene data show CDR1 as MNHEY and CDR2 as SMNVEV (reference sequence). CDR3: CASSPWVTLGNTEAFF. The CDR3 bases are TGTGCCAGCAGTCCCTGGGTTACCTTGGGGAACACTGAAGCTTTCTTT.

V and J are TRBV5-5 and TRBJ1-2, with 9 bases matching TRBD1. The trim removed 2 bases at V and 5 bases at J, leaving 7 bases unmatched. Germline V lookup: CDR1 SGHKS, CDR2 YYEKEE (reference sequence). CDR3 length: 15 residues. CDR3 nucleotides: TGTGCCAGCAGCTTTGCGGACAGGGGCTGGTATGGCTACACCTTC. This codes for CASSFADRGWYGYTF.

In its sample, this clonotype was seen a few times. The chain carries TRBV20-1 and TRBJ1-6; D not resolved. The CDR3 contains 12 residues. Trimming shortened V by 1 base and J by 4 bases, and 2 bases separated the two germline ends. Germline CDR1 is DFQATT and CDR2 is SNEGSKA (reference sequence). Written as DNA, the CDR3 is TGCAGTGCTAGAGTTTATAATTCACCCCTCCACTTT. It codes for CSARVYNSPLHF.

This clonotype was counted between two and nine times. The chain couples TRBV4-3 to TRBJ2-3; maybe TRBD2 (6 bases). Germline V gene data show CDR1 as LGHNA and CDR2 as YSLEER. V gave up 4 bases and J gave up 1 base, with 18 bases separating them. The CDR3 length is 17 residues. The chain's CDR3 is CASSRTTSATRTDTQYF. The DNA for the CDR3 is TGCGCCAGCAGCCGGACTACCTCAGCTACCCGCACAGATACGCAGTATTTT.

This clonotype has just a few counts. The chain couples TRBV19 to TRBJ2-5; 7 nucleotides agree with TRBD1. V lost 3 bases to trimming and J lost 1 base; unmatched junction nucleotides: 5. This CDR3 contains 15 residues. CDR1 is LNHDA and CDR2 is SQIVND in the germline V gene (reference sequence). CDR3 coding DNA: TGTGCCAGTAGTATTTACAGGGGACGCCAAGAGACCCAGTACTTC. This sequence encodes CASSIYRGRQETQYF. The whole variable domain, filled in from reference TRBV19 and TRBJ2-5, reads DGGITQSPKYLFRKEGQNVTLSCEQNLNHDAMYWYRQDPGQGLRLIYYSQIVNDFQKGDIAEGYSVSREKKESFPLTVTSAQKNPTAFYLCASSIYRGRQETQYFGPGTRLLVL.

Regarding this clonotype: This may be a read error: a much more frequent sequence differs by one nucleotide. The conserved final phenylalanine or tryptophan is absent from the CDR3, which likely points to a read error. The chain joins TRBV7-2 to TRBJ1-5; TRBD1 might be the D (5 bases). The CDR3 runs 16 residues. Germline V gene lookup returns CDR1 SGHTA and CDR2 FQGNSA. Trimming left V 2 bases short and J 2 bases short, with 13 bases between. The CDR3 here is CASSLRRGVGNQPQHL. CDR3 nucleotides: TGTGCCAGCAGCTTAAGGAGAGGGGTAGGCAATCAGCCCCAGCATCTT.

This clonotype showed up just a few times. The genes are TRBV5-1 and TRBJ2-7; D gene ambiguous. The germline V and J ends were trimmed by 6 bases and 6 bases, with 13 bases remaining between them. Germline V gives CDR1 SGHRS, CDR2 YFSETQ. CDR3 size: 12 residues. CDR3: CASILNRAEQYF. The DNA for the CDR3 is TGCGCCAGCATCCTGAATCGGGCCGAGCAGTACTTC.

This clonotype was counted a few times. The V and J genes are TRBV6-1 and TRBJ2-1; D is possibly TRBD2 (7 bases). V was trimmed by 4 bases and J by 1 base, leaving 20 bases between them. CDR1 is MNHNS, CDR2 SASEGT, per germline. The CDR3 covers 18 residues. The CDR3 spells CASSAPRGGGFSYNEQFF. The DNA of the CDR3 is TGTGCCAGCAGTGCTCCCCGGGGCGGGGGCTTTTCCTACAATGAGCAGTTCTTC.

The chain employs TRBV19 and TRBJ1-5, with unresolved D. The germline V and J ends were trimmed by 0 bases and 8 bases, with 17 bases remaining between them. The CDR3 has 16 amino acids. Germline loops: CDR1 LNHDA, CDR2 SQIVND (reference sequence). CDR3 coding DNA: TGTGCCAGTAGTATAGATACCAACCCCCCCATTGAGCCCCAGCATTTT. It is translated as CASSIDTNPPIEPQHF.